Listed here are 25 T cell receptor beta chains from one sample, sequenced in a study of shared clonotypes between healthy human individuals. Clones were read by immunoSEQ multiplex PCR, and TCRdb kept only the in-frame ones, dropping some. Here the sample spans 850,000 to 1,200,000 clones, 65% to 75% being singletons. The sequenced sample consisted of memory CD4+ T cells sorted from blood. Documented subset: CD45RA-negative fraction. These receptors were taken from a man in his late teens or twenties in good health.

This sequence joins TRBV5-1 and TRBJ1-3, with D perhaps TRBD1 (6 bases). This CDR3 region has 16 residues. Germline CDR1 SGHRS, CDR2 YFSETQ. V was shortened by 9 bases and J by 3 bases, with 22 bases between the two germline ends. The CDR3 DNA follows: TGCGCCACAAGAGTGGGGGCGAGTAGAAGTGGAAACACCATATATTTT. It encodes CATRVGASRSGNTIYF.

As regards this clone: This same CDR3 is encoded by further DNA sequences in the sample. The chain is built from TRBV6-5 and TRBJ1-2; possibly TRBD1 for D (6 bases). Looked up from germline, CDR1 is MNHEY and CDR2 is SVGAGI. V lost 0 bases to trimming and J lost 5 bases, with 10 bases between them. The CDR3 extends over 14 amino acids. This CDR3 reads CASSYSRGDYGYTF. Here the CDR3 DNA reads TGTGCCAGCAGTTACTCAAGGGGGGATTATGGCTACACCTTC.

The chain is built from TRBV27 and TRBJ1-6; 10 positions match TRBD1. This CDR3 spans 20 amino acids. The V gene's germline CDR1 is MNHEY and CDR2 SMNVEV (reference sequence). Trimming took 3 bases from V and 2 from J; bases not matched to a gene: 13. The CDR3 bases are TGTGCCAGCAGTTTCCGGGCCGGGACAGGGGACCTTACCTATAATTCACCCCTCCACTTT. Encoded protein: CASSFRAGTGDLTYNSPLHF.

The chain is built from TRBV5-8 and TRBJ2-7, with D possibly being TRBD2 (6 bases). Per germline, CDR1 SGHTS and CDR2 YDEGEE. CDR3 length: 13 residues. The V and J ends lost 6 bases and 3 bases respectively, with 13 bases between them. The CDR3, as DNA: TGTGCCAGCATCCCCTTGGGGGGCTACGAGCAGTACTTC. Its protein product is CASIPLGGYEQYF. The variable domain in full, completed from reference TRBV5-8 and TRBJ2-7, reads EAGVTQSPTHLIKTRGQQATLRCSPISGHTSVYWYQQALGLGLQFLLWYDEGEERNRGNFPPRFSGRQFPNYSSELNVNALELEDSALYLCASIPLGGYEQYFGPGTRLTVT.

This rearrangement joins TRBV18 to TRBJ2-5, with 12 nucleotides matching TRBD1. Germline loops: CDR1 KGHSH, CDR2 LQKENI. This CDR3 comprises 15 residues. V shed 2 bases, J shed 7 bases, and the junction held 5 bases outside the gene matches. The CDR3 region has the DNA TGTGCCAGCTCACCATCGGGACAGGGGGCGCGGACCCAGTACTTC. Residues: CASSPSGQGARTQYF.

The rearrangement links TRBV7-2 to TRBJ1-3; 11 bases match TRBD1. The junction had 5 bases not matched to a gene; V was cut back by 1 base and J by 9 bases. The CDR3 runs 15 residues. Per germline, CDR1 SGHTA and CDR2 FQGNSA. The CDR3 is CASSLVDRGPGTIYF. The CDR3 region has the DNA TGTGCCAGCAGCTTAGTGGACAGGGGGCCCGGCACCATATATTTT.

The CDR3 sequence is CASSLAGQGAQNIQYF. The DNA for the CDR3 is TGCGCCAGCAGCTTGGCCGGACAGGGGGCCCAAAACATTCAGTACTTC. The chain employs TRBV5-1 and TRBJ2-4; TRBD1 agrees at 11 bases. With V trimmed by 0 bases and J by 5 bases, 4 bases remained unmatched. The CDR3 extends over 16 amino acids. Germline CDR1 SGHRS, CDR2 YFSETQ.

The chain couples TRBV7-9 to TRBJ2-1; D remains unclear. The V end was cut by 5 bases, the J end by 9 bases, with 5 bases between. CDR3 length: 10 residues. Germline V gene data show CDR1 as SEHNR and CDR2 as FQNEAQ (reference sequence). The CDR3 DNA reads TGTGCCAGCAGCCGGATTGAGCAGTTCTTC. This gives the protein CASSRIEQFF. Together with reference TRBV7-9 and TRBJ2-1, the CDR3 gives the full variable domain: DTGVSQNPRHKITKRGQNVTFRCDPISEHNRLYWYRQTLGQGPEFLTYFQNEAQLEKSRLLSDRFSAERPKGSFSTLEIQRTEQGDSAMYLCASSRIEQFFGPGTRLTVL.

CDR3: CASSPGSGASYEQYF. CDR3 DNA sequence: TGCGCCAGCAGCCCTGGGAGCGGGGCTTCCTACGAGCAGTACTTC. The chain couples TRBV5-1 to TRBJ2-7; 7 bases align to TRBD2. Germline assignment: CDR1 SGHRS and CDR2 YFSETQ. The junction had 8 bases not matched to a gene; V was cut back by 4 bases and J by 1 base. The CDR3 consists of 15 residues.

This chain connects TRBV7-2 to TRBJ2-7; no definite D call. V lost 8 bases, J lost 2 bases, and 10 bases lay in between. The germline V gene has CDR1 SGHTA and CDR2 FQGNSA. This CDR3 contains 12 residues. The CDR3 here is CASSQDAYEQYF. For the CDR3, the DNA is TGTGCCAGCTCTCAGGATGCCTACGAGCAGTACTTC.

The rearrangement joins TRBV28 to TRBJ1-5, with D possibly being TRBD1 (5 bases). This CDR3 contains 17 residues. Trimming cost V 1 base and J 1 base, with 14 bases left between them. Germline V gene sequence: CDR1 MDHEN, CDR2 SYDVKM. Here the CDR3 reads CASSLFAGKGSNQPQHF. In DNA, the CDR3 is TGTGCCAGCAGTTTATTTGCGGGAAAGGGGAGCAATCAGCCCCAGCATTTT.

V is TRBV10-3 and J is TRBJ2-5; D is perhaps TRBD1 (5 bases). This CDR3 region has 15 residues. Germline loops: CDR1 ENHRY, CDR2 SYGVKD. V was pared by 0 bases and J by 5 bases, with 13 bases between. This chain's CDR3 is CAISESVGRAETQYF. CDR3 bases: TGTGCCATCAGTGAGTCGGTGGGCAGGGCCGAGACCCAGTACTTC.

The V gene is TRBV2, the J gene TRBJ1-4; TRBD1 aligns across 10 bases. The CDR3 length is 14 residues. Per the germline V gene, CDR1 is SNHLY and CDR2 is FYNNEI. Trimming at V came to 6 bases and at J to 8 bases, leaving 6 bases not matched to a gene. The CDR3 nucleotides read TGTGCCAGCAGGGGGGACAGGGGCGGCGAAAAACTGTTTTTT. Its translation is CASRGDRGGEKLFF.

The chain couples TRBV6-6 to TRBJ2-7; 14 bases line up with TRBD2. Germline V gene sequence: CDR1 MNHNY, CDR2 SVGAGI (reference sequence). Unmatched junction bases numbered 2, after V lost 2 bases and J lost 2 bases. CDR3 length: 16 residues. DNA for the CDR3: TGTGCCAGCAGTTACCCGACTAGCGGGGGGGCCTACGAGCAGTACTTC. It translates to CASSYPTSGGAYEQYF.

This clone occurred a few times. This rearrangement joins TRBV7-8 to TRBJ2-6; 9 positions agree with TRBD1. The ends lost 5 bases at V and 0 bases at J; junction bases unmatched: 8. Per the germline V gene, CDR1 is SGHVS and CDR2 is FQNEAQ. The CDR3 runs to 18 residues. For the CDR3, the DNA is TGTGCCAGCAGCATAAGGACAGGGGCCGACTCTGGGGCCAACGTCCTGACTTTC. Protein product: CASSIRTGADSGANVLTF.

The CDR3 loop reads CASRKQGVEGYTF. In DNA form, the CDR3 reads TGTGCCAGCAGAAAACAGGGGGTAGAGGGCTACACCTTC. The V gene is TRBV6-5, the J gene TRBJ1-2; 8 nucleotides agree with TRBD1. The junction had 8 bases not matched to a gene; V was cut back by 6 bases and J by 8 bases. Germline CDR1 MNHEY, CDR2 SVGAGI. The CDR3 has 13 residues.

The chain has TRBV13 and TRBJ2-3; 9 bases match TRBD2. With 0 bases clipped from V and 4 bases from J, the junction kept 8 bases outside the gene matches. There are 17 residues in the CDR3. Germline V gene lookup returns CDR1 PRHDT and CDR2 FYEKMQ (reference sequence). CDR3 loop: CASSLGRGGAWPDTQYF. CDR3 nucleotide sequence: TGTGCCAGCAGCTTAGGCCGCGGGGGGGCCTGGCCAGATACGCAGTATTTT. Based on the CDR3 plus reference TRBV13 and TRBJ2-3, the full variable domain is AAGVIQSPRHLIKEKRETATLKCYPIPRHDTVYWYQQGPGQDPQFLISFYEKMQSDKGSIPDRFSAQQFSDYHSELNMSSLELGDSALYFCASSLGRGGAWPDTQYFGPGTRLTVL.

The gene calls are TRBV5-1 and TRBJ2-2, with 8 nucleotides matching TRBD1. Germline CDR1 and CDR2: SGHRS and YFSETQ. J was trimmed by 2 bases and V by 1 base; bases with no gene match: 7. CDR3 size: 17 residues. The DNA for the CDR3 is TGCGCCAGCAGCTTGCGACCGGGACAGGAAAACACCGGGGAGCTGTTTTTT. Translated: CASSLRPGQENTGELFF.

The V and J genes are TRBV5-6 and TRBJ1-3; D gene uncertain. Trimming removed 0 bases from V and 6 bases from J, with 10 bases in between. The CDR3 extends over 14 amino acids. Germline lookup yields CDR1 SGHDT and CDR2 YYEEEE. CDR3 sequence reads: CASSLGQRLNTIYF. CDR3 bases: TGTGCCAGCAGCTTGGGCCAGAGACTAAACACCATATATTTT. Full variable domain (rest looked up from reference TRBV5-6 and TRBJ1-3): DAGVTQSPTHLIKTRGQQVTLRCSPKSGHDTVSWYQQALGQGPQFIFQYYEEEERQRGNFPDRFSGHQFPNYSSELNVNALLLGDSALYLCASSLGQRLNTIYFGEGSWLTVV.

The chain carries TRBV2 and TRBJ2-4; TRBD2 matches 9 bases. Trimming removed 4 bases from V and 5 bases from J; junction bases left unmatched: 6. This CDR3 is 15 amino acids long. The germline V gene has CDR1 SNHLY and CDR2 FYNNEI. CDR3: CASSVERGVENIQYF. Written as DNA, the CDR3 is TGTGCCAGCAGTGTCGAGCGGGGGGTGGAAAACATTCAGTACTTC. The full variable domain, in which reference TRBV2 and TRBJ2-4 provide the parts outside the CDR3, is EPEVTQTPSHQVTQMGQEVILRCVPISNHLYFYWYRQILGQKVEFLVSFYNNEISEKSEIFDDQFSVERPDGSNFTLKIRSTKLEDSAMYFCASSVERGVENIQYFGAGTRLSVL.

The chain has TRBV29-1 and TRBJ1-1; possibly TRBD1 for D (5 bases). This CDR3 is built from 15 residues. Germline CDR1 is SQVTM and CDR2 is ANQGSEA. V lost 0 bases, J lost 1 base, and 12 bases lay in between. DNA for the CDR3: TGCAGCGTTGAAGAACTACCGGGGGAGAACACTGAAGCTTTCTTT. This codes for CSVEELPGENTEAFF.

This clone has at least ten counts. V gene TRBV5-1 combines with J gene TRBJ1-5, with D unclear. The length of the CDR3 is 15 residues. The V gene's germline CDR1 is SGHRS and CDR2 YFSETQ. V gave up 4 bases and J gave up 4 bases, with 15 bases separating them. CDR3 in amino acids: CASSPEVGFNQPQHF. CDR3 bases: TGCGCCAGCAGCCCCGAAGTAGGGTTTAATCAGCCCCAGCATTTT.

The gene calls are TRBV19 and TRBJ1-3; tentatively, D is TRBD1 (6 bases). Germline V gives CDR1 LNHDA, CDR2 SQIVND (reference sequence). The CDR3 contains 16 residues. V shed 6 bases and J shed 0 bases, with 15 bases lying between them. The CDR3 reads CASSRATGPSGNTIYF. In nucleotides, the CDR3 is TGTGCCAGTAGCCGGGCGACAGGCCCCTCTGGAAACACCATATATTTT.

The genes are TRBV18 and TRBJ2-7, with D unresolved. Germline assignment: CDR1 KGHSH and CDR2 LQKENI. The CDR3 spans 15 residues. Trimming shortened V by 3 bases and J by 5 bases, and 17 bases separated the two germline ends. Here the CDR3 reads CASSPPSQRSDEQYF. CDR3 bases: TGTGCCAGCTCACCCCCCAGTCAACGGTCCGACGAGCAGTACTTC. Full variable domain (outside the CDR3, taken from reference TRBV18 and TRBJ2-7): NAGVMQNPRHLVRRRGQEARLRCSPMKGHSHVYWYRQLPEEGLKFMVYLQKENIIDESGMPKERFSAEFPKEGPSILRIQQVVRGDSAAYFCASSPPSQRSDEQYFGPGTRLTVT.

This rearrangement joins TRBV19 to TRBJ1-4, with D maybe TRBD1 (6 bases). The germline gives CDR1 LNHDA, CDR2 SQIVND (reference sequence). V was shortened by 5 bases and J by 5 bases, with 15 bases between the two germline ends. The CDR3 is 15 amino acids. For the CDR3, the DNA is TGTGCCAGTAGTTCCCCAGGGGACGGGAATGAAAAACTGTTTTTT. It is translated as CASSSPGDGNEKLFF.